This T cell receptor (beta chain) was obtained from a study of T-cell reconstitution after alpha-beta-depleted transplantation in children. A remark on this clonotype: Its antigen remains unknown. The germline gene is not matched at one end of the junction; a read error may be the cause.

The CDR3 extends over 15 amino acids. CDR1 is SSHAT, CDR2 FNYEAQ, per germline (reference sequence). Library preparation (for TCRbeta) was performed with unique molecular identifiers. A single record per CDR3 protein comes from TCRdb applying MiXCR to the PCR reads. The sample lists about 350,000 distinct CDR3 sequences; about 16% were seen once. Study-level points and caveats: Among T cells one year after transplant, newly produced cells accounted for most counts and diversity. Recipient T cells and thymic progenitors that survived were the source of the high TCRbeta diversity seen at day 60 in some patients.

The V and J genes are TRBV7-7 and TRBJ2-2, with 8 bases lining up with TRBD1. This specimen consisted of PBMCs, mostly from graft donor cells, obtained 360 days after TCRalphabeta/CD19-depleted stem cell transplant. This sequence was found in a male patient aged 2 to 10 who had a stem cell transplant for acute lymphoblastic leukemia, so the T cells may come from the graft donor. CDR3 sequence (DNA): TGTGCTAGCAGCCTCTTGACAGGGGTAGACGGGGAGCTGTTTTTT. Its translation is CASSLLTGVDGELFF.